This entry features one TCR beta chain sequence. Its antigen is not known. The data were obtained in a study of T cell repertoires in cytomegalovirus infection. Overall study: Alongside well-studied HLA-B-restricted CMV epitopes, recently identified HLA-C-restricted CMV epitopes were also used. Through public TCR beta signatures, both CMV infection and matching HLA type were indicated.

The trim removed 2 bases at V and 2 bases at J, leaving 5 bases unmatched. CDR1 MNHEY and CDR2 SVGEGT come from the germline V gene. This CDR3 spans 15 amino acids. In TCRdb, the reads were re-called with MiXCR into one record per CDR3 protein. This table holds just over 450,000 distinct CDR3 sequences, about two fifths found once. The chain carries TRBV6-2 or TRBV6-3 and TRBJ1-1; 7 bases are shared with TRBD1. This sequence originates from a human donor in good health (CMV status not recorded). Some clones in this sample may be carry-over from other donors' samples. The sequences come from cultured PBMCs, collected from culture after CMV antigen stimulation. CDR3 sequence (DNA): TGTGCCAGCAGTTACGGATCAGGGGGTAACACTGAAGCTTTCTTT. Encoded protein: CASSYGSGGNTEAFF.